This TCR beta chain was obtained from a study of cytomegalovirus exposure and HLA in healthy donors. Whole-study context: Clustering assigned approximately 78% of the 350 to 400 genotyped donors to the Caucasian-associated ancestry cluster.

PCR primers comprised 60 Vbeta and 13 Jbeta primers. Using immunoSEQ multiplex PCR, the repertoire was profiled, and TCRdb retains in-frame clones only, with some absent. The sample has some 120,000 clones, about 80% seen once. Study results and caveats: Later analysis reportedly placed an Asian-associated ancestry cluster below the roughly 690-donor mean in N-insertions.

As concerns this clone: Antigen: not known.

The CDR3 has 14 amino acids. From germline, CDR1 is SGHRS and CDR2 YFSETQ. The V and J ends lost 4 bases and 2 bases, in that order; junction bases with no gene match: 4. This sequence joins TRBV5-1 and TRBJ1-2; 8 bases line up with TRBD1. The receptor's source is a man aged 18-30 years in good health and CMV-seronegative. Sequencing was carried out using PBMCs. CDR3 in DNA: TGCGCCAGCAGCCCGCAGGGGGCCAACTATGGCTACACCTTC. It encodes CASSPQGANYGYTF.